This TCR beta chain was observed in a study of regulatory T cells in long-lasting Graves disease. The germline gives CDR1 DFQATT, CDR2 SNEGSKA (reference sequence). The junction had 7 bases not matched to a gene; V was cut back by 1 base and J by 4 bases. This CDR3 has 17 residues. CDR3 regions were amplified by Arm-PCR using iRepertoire HTBI primers to build TCR beta libraries. TCRdb re-called the multiplex PCR reads through MiXCR, storing one row per CDR3 protein. The sample lists 550,000 to 700,000 distinct CDR3 sequences; about 15% were seen once. The time point was: newly diagnosed GD, antithyroid drugs for less than 3 months. PBMC RNA served as the TCR library source. This sample also appeared in a second study, on T cells in Graves' hyperthyroidism and ophthalmopathy.

The receptor was isolated from a man between 18 and 29 years old with Graves disease. The V gene is TRBV20-1, the J gene TRBJ2-1, with 13 bases that match TRBD2. Here the sequenced sample was peripheral blood mononuclear cells (PBMCs), taken at new diagnosis, from a patient treated with antithyroid drugs. The CDR3 coding sequence is TGCAGTGCTAGAGGCATCGGACTAGCGGGAGCATACAATGAGCAGTTCTTC. This codes for CSARGIGLAGAYNEQFF.